The entry below describes one T cell receptor (beta chain). This CDR3 has 17 amino acids. Germline loops: CDR1 DFQATT, CDR2 SNEGSKA (reference sequence). V was trimmed by 5 bases and J by 0 bases, leaving 22 bases between them. This entry belongs to a study of blood T cells in healthy people across ages. Next came a second PCR, run for about 7 to 12 cycles, which used a sample-barcoded 5' primer along with a J-beta primer mix. Using its own MiXCR run on the 5' RACE reads, TCRdb lists one record per CDR3 protein. Of about 900,000 distinct CDR3 sequences detected, approximately 65% appear once; the ten largest clones hold 28%.

The receptor's source is a man aged 25 to 40 in good health. V gene TRBV20-1 combines with J gene TRBJ1-1; weak D call: TRBD1 (5 bases). Material for sequencing was blood. The CDR3 DNA reads TGCAGTGCTGCCGAAAACTACGACGGACAACTGAACACTGAAGCTTTCTTT. It encodes CSAAENYDGQLNTEAFF.